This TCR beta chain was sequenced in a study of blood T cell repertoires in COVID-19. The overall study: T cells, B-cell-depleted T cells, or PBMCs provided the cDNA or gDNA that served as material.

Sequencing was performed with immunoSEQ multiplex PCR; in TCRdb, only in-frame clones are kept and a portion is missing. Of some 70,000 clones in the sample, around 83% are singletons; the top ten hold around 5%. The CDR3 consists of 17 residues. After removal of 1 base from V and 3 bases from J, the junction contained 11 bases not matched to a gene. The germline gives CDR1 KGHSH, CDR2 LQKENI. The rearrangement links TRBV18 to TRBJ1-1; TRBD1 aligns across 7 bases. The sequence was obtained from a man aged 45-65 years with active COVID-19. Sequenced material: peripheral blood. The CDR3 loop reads CASSPRRTPGGYTEAFF. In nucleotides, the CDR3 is TGTGCCAGCTCACCACGACGAACGCCAGGGGGATACACTGAAGCTTTCTTT.